The clone carrying this T cell receptor (beta chain) was observed at least ten times. Its antigen remains unidentified. The record originates from a study of early T cells in non-severe SARS-CoV-2 infection. Study at large: Sequencing input comprised bulk RNA from unsorted whole blood; chain pairing was not available. The study, taken as a whole, reports: Private and CD4 specificities were missed by VDJdb matching, skewed to anti-spike CD8.

cDNA molecules, individually, were tagged with unique molecular identifiers. TCRdb called the 5' RACE reads again in MiXCR, with one record for every CDR3 protein. The data show 60,000 to 65,000 distinct CDR3 sequences, approximately 12% seen once. This CDR3 contains 13 residues. Trimming cost V 5 bases and J 1 base, with 6 bases left between them. Per germline, CDR1 LGHNA and CDR2 YSLEER. The chain employs TRBV4-3 and TRBJ2-1, with D perhaps TRBD2 (5 bases). Sequences were obtained from whole blood. This TCR was recovered from an adult who was a healthcare worker with PCR-confirmed SARS-CoV-2 infection or an uninfected control (not recorded which). CDR3 sequence: CASSRESYNEQFF. The CDR3 bases are TGCGCCAGCAGCAGGGAGTCCTACAATGAGCAGTTCTTC.